The present entry profiles one TCR beta chain with its context. Its target is unknown. The entry originates in a study of shared clonotypes between healthy human individuals. Whole-study findings and limits: Clonotype sharing among donors was expected to depend on sequencing depth. A handful of donors showed sharing of around 5% of naive CD4 clonotypes.

Germline CDR1 and CDR2: LNHDA and SQIVND (reference sequence). V shed 6 bases, J shed 1 base, and the junction held 5 bases outside the gene matches. This CDR3 has 15 amino acids. Libraries were prepared by immunoSEQ multiplex PCR; TCRdb keeps only in-frame clonotypes and omits some of them. The sample contains fewer than 3 million clones, under 95% of which appear only once. The source material was naive CD4+ T cells from PBMCs. Subset given: CD45RA+ positively selected. The chain recombines TRBV19 with TRBJ2-7, with TRBD2 matching over 11 bases. The receptor was derived from a man aged 18 to 35 in good health. Some clones in this sample may be carry-over from other donors' samples. CDR3 sequence: CASRRTSGPSYEQYF. The CDR3 DNA sequence: TGTGCCAGTAGGCGGACTAGCGGGCCATCCTACGAGCAGTACTTC.